These 25 T cell receptor beta chains share one sample of origin, sequenced in a study of blood T cell repertoires in COVID-19. The repertoire was sequenced with immunoSEQ multiplex PCR; TCRdb's copy has only in-frame clones and lacks some. The data show more than 110,000 clones, with around three quarters seen just once and roughly 13% held by the top ten. The specimen was peripheral blood. These receptor sequences come from a man of 80 years or more with acute or convalescent COVID-19.

Comments on this clone: Other nucleotide sequences from this sample produce the same CDR3. V usage is TRBV4-3 and J usage is TRBJ2-2; D remains unclear. CDR1 and CDR2 (germline): LGHNA, YSLEER. This CDR3 is 13 amino acids long. Trimming removed 0 bases from V and 5 bases from J, with 4 bases in between. The CDR3 region is CASSQDGTGELFF. Here the CDR3 DNA reads TGCGCCAGCAGCCAAGACGGTACCGGGGAGCTGTTTTTT.

The chain joins TRBV6-5 to TRBJ2-7; D is undetermined. V was clipped by 5 bases and J by 2 bases, with 13 bases between them. Germline loops: CDR1 MNHEY, CDR2 SVGAGI. CDR3 length: 14 residues. The CDR3 sequence is CASSRRLITYEQYF. Written as DNA, the CDR3 is TGTGCCAGCAGTCGCAGACTTATCACCTACGAGCAGTACTTC.

The V gene is TRBV5-1, the J gene TRBJ2-5; 8 bases line up with TRBD1. The V segment lost 0 bases and the J segment 5 bases; nucleotides outside the gene matches: 9. The CDR3 totals 16 residues. Germline V gene data show CDR1 as SGHRS and CDR2 as YFSETQ. Here the CDR3 DNA reads TGCGCCAGCAGCTTGGTTCCAGGGGGCGCGGGGGAGACCCAGTACTTC. As protein: CASSLVPGGAGETQYF.

This rearrangement joins TRBV7-2 to TRBJ2-1; D may be TRBD2 (5 bases). Germline V gene lookup returns CDR1 SGHTA and CDR2 FQGNSA. V lost 1 base, J lost 7 bases, and 17 bases lay in between. The CDR3 has 16 amino acids. CDR3 residues: CASSLVEASSGNEQFF. CDR3 in DNA: TGTGCCAGCAGCTTAGTAGAGGCTAGCTCTGGGAATGAGCAGTTCTTC.

CDR3 bases: TGTGCCAGCAGCTTGGAAGCTCCGTTGCAGTACTTC. This translates into CASSLEAPLQYF. The J gene is TRBJ2-7, the V gene TRBV5-8; the D is unclear. Per the germline V gene, CDR1 is SGHTS and CDR2 is YDEGEE. The germline V and J ends were trimmed by 0 bases and 9 bases, with 10 bases remaining between them. This CDR3 contains 12 residues.

This chain links TRBV11-2 with TRBJ2-7, with 7 positions matching TRBD1. The ends lost 4 bases at V and 3 bases at J; junction bases unmatched: 9. The CDR3 sequence is 15 residues long. The germline V gene encodes CDR1 SGHAT and CDR2 FQNNGV. The CDR3 bases are TGTGCCAGCAGCTCCGGGACAGCGATCCACTACGAGCAGTACTTC. Translated, it gives CASSSGTAIHYEQYF. The full variable domain, its missing parts supplied by reference TRBV11-2 and TRBJ2-7, is EAGVAQSPRYKIIEKRQSVAFWCNPISGHATLYWYQQILGQGPKLLIQFQNNGVVDDSQLPKDRFSAERLKGVDSTLKIQPAKLEDSAVYLCASSSGTAIHYEQYFGPGTRLTVT.

V gene TRBV7-6 combines with J gene TRBJ2-3, with 9 bases that match TRBD2. V lost 5 bases and J lost 0; bases outside the gene matches: 3. The CDR3 loop spans 15 amino acids. Germline V lookup: CDR1 SGHVS, CDR2 FNYEAQ. Written as DNA, the CDR3 is TGTGCCAGCAGCGTTAGCGGGGGTAGCACAGATACGCAGTATTTT. Residues: CASSVSGGSTDTQYF.

This clone was observed once. Other DNA sequences in this specimen translate into the identical CDR3. The CDR3 nucleotides are TGTGCCAGCAGCGTTACAGAGAACACTGAAGCTTTCTTT. Its translation: CASSVTENTEAFF. This sequence joins TRBV9 and TRBJ1-1; D gene ambiguous. The CDR3 covers 13 residues. Germline V gene lookup returns CDR1 SGDLS and CDR2 YYNGEE. The germline V and J ends were trimmed by 2 bases and 1 base, with 6 bases remaining between them.

This clone was seen once. V usage is TRBV13 and J usage is TRBJ2-3; D not resolved. Germline V gene data show CDR1 as PRHDT and CDR2 as FYEKMQ (reference sequence). The ends were cut back, 4 bases at V and 6 bases at J, with 11 bases in the middle. The CDR3 loop spans 13 amino acids. The CDR3: CASSSRNGDTQYF. Written as DNA, the CDR3 is TGTGCCAGCAGCTCCCGAAACGGGGATACGCAGTATTTT.

The CDR3 region has the DNA TGTGCCAGCAGTCGAATCGGTTGGGACAGGGAAAGCGGCTACACCTTC. It is translated as CASSRIGWDRESGYTF. The chain is built from TRBV27 and TRBJ1-2, with TRBD1 identical over 9 bases. Losses at the gene ends were 5 bases for V and 8 bases for J; bases not matched to a gene: 15. Germline CDR1 MNHEY, CDR2 SMNVEV (reference sequence). The CDR3 length is 16 residues.

This clone was counted once. The rearrangement joins TRBV5-1 to TRBJ2-1, with no clear D. The germline V gene encodes CDR1 SGHRS and CDR2 YFSETQ. The CDR3 length is 15 residues. V lost 4 bases and J 3 bases, leaving 14 bases between the germline ends. The CDR3 loop reads CASSPDIRVYNEQFF. CDR3 DNA sequence: TGCGCCAGCAGCCCTGACATTCGCGTCTACAATGAGCAGTTCTTC.

The chain carries TRBV7-3 and TRBJ2-3; 7 bases map to TRBD2. CDR3 length: 17 amino acids. Germline CDR1 and CDR2: SGHTA and FQGTGA. Losses at the gene ends were 2 bases for V and 2 bases for J; bases not matched to a gene: 10. CDR3 nucleotide sequence: TGTGCCAGCAGCTTAGGGGCACGGCGGGGGTTCACAGATACGCAGTATTTT. Translating gives CASSLGARRGFTDTQYF.

The gene calls are TRBV6-5 and TRBJ1-1, with TRBD1 matching 9 bases. The length of the CDR3 is 15 residues. V dropped 5 bases and J dropped 6; count of bases not matched to a gene: 10. Germline CDR1 is MNHEY and CDR2 is SVGAGI. CDR3 region: CASSIGDREAAEAFF. In DNA form, the CDR3 reads TGTGCCAGCAGTATCGGGGACAGGGAGGCCGCTGAAGCTTTCTTT.

The chain carries TRBV3-1 (or the pseudogene TRBV3-2) and TRBJ2-3, with 11 bases matching TRBD2. Germline loops: CDR1 LGHDT, CDR2 YNNKEL (reference sequence). The CDR3 runs to 19 residues. The junction had 11 bases not matched to a gene; V was cut back by 0 bases and J by 3 bases. The CDR3 sequence: CASSQDLISGGAWTDTQYF. DNA of the CDR3: TGTGCCAGCAGCCAAGATCTTATTAGCGGGGGGGCCTGGACAGATACGCAGTATTTT.

This clone was observed once. The V call is TRBV28, the J call TRBJ2-5; D may be TRBD2 (6 bases). Germline V gives CDR1 MDHEN, CDR2 SYDVKM. V was clipped by 3 bases and J by 1 base, with 9 bases between them. The CDR3 totals 14 residues. The CDR3 region is CASSLPSAQETQYF. The CDR3 bases are TGTGCCAGCAGTTTGCCTAGCGCCCAAGAGACCCAGTACTTC.

The J gene is TRBJ2-7, the V gene TRBV6-1, with TRBD1 identical over 11 bases. The germline V gene encodes CDR1 MNHNS and CDR2 SASEGT. This CDR3 comprises 15 residues. V lost 2 bases to trimming and J lost 5 bases; unmatched junction nucleotides: 5. CDR3 sequence reads: CASSEWGDRGDEQYF. In DNA, the CDR3 is TGTGCCAGCAGTGAATGGGGGGACAGGGGGGACGAGCAGTACTTC.

This clone was counted a single time. This sequence joins TRBV10-3 and TRBJ2-1; a weak D match, TRBD1 (6 bases). Germline V lookup: CDR1 ENHRY, CDR2 SYGVKD. The CDR3 runs 12 residues. The V end was cut by 6 bases, the J end by 7 bases, with 10 bases between. The CDR3 DNA sequence: TGTGCCATCAGCCGGGACAAAAATGAGCAGTTCTTC. Translated: CAISRDKNEQFF.

The chain uses TRBV18 and TRBJ1-1, with TRBD1 as a possible D gene (5 bases). Germline loops: CDR1 KGHSH, CDR2 LQKENI. CDR3 size: 14 residues. V was shortened by 6 bases and J by 4 bases, with 15 bases between the two germline ends. CDR3 bases: TGTGCCAGCTCCCTTGTGGGGGGGAGCACTGAAGCTTTCTTT. Its protein product is CASSLVGGSTEAFF.

The rearrangement joins TRBV5-4 to TRBJ1-2, with TRBD1 matching over 9 bases. With 4 bases clipped from V and 7 bases from J, the junction kept 5 bases outside the gene matches. From germline, CDR1 is SGHNT and CDR2 YYREEE (reference sequence). CDR3 length: 13 amino acids. The CDR3 nucleotides are TGTGCCAGCAGCCGAGGGACAGGGTTTGGCTACACCTTC. Amino acid sequence: CASSRGTGFGYTF. The full variable domain, completed using reference TRBV5-4 and TRBJ1-2, is ETGVTQSPTHLIKTRGQQVTLRCSSQSGHNTVSWYQQALGQGPQFIFQYYREEENGRGNFPPRFSGLQFPNYSSELNVNALELDDSALYLCASSRGTGFGYTFGSGTRLTVV.

The chain is built from TRBV2 and TRBJ1-1; tentative D call: TRBD1 (5 bases). The germline CDR1 and CDR2 sequences are SNHLY and FYNNEI. This CDR3 has 13 amino acids. V was cut by 8 bases and J by 4 bases, with 14 bases left in between. The CDR3 DNA follows: TGTGCCAGCGTTCGTCCGGGGGGCACTGAAGCTTTCTTT. It specifies CASVRPGGTEAFF.

This clone has a handful of counts. The rearrangement joins TRBV11-3 to TRBJ2-1, with 8 bases matching TRBD2. With V trimmed by 3 bases and J by 4 bases, 2 bases remained unmatched. CDR1 is SGHNT and CDR2 is YENEEA in the germline V gene. CDR3 length equals 14 residues. The CDR3 nucleotides read TGTGCCAGCAGCTTCCGCGGGGGGTACAATGAGCAGTTCTTC. This codes for CASSFRGGYNEQFF.

This clone was found once. The chain joins TRBV7-9 to TRBJ2-7; 8 nucleotides agree with TRBD1. The ends lost 7 bases at V and 5 bases at J; junction bases unmatched: 7. CDR1 is SEHNR and CDR2 is FQNEAQ in the germline V gene (reference sequence). There are 13 residues in the CDR3. CDR3 DNA sequence: TGTGCCAGCACCATCCCAGGGGGCCACGAGCAGTACTTC. Amino acid sequence: CASTIPGGHEQYF.

V is TRBV10-3 and J is TRBJ2-2; 11 bases fit TRBD1. The CDR3 sequence is 15 residues long. The germline V gene has CDR1 ENHRY and CDR2 SYGVKD. Trimming cost V 2 bases and J 8 bases; bases outside gene matches: 4. The CDR3 sequence: CAISEGQGAWGELFF. Here the CDR3 DNA reads TGTGCCATCAGTGAGGGACAGGGGGCCTGGGGGGAGCTGTTTTTT.

J is TRBJ1-3 and V is TRBV6-5; D is unclear. CDR1 and CDR2 from the germline V gene are MNHEY and SVGAGI. V was shortened by 5 bases and J by 0 bases, with 11 bases between the two germline ends. CDR3 size: 15 residues. CDR3 DNA sequence: TGTGCCAGCAGTAACTACATCCTCTCTGGAAACACCATATATTTT. This encodes CASSNYILSGNTIYF.

The J gene is TRBJ2-7, the V gene TRBV11-2; 8 bases line up with TRBD1. Per the germline V gene, CDR1 is SGHAT and CDR2 is FQNNGV. This CDR3 is built from 14 residues. V dropped 5 bases and J dropped 3; count of bases not matched to a gene: 6. The CDR3 nucleotides are TGTGCCAGCAGCCCCCGGACAGGGAGCTACGAGCAGTACTTC. Translating gives CASSPRTGSYEQYF.